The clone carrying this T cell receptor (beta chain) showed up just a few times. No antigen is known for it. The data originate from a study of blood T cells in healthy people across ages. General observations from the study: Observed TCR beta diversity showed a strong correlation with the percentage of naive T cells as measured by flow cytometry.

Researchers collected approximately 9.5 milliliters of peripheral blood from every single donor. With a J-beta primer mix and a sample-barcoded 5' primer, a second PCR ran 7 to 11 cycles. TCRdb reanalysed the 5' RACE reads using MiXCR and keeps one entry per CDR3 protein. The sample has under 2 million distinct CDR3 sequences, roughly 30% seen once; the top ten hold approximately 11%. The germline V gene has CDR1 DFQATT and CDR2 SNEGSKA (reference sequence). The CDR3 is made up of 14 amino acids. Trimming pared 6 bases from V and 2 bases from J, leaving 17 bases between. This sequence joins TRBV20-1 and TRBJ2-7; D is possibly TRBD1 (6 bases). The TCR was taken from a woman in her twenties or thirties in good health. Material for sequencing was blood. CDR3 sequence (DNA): TGCAGTGCAACAGGGATGCCGACCACCTACGAGCAGTACTTC. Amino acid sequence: CSATGMPTTYEQYF.